In its sample, the clone carrying this T cell receptor beta chain was seen a few times. Antigen: not known. The data were taken from a study of T cell responses to AZD1222 COVID-19 vaccine. Study-level points and caveats: Close to half of all spike-specific TCRs reportedly target regions of the variants that are unmutated. Vaccine-associated CD4 TCRs spanned spike, dominant at 160-218 and 743-854. AZD1222 recipients seropositive at baseline numbered only 5 or 6.

Produced via immunoSEQ multiplex PCR; TCRdb's table is partial and in-frame only. This table has roughly 80,000 clones, approximately 90% appearing once. Second-dose groups at about 4 or about 12 weeks were pooled. The CDR3 consists of 13 residues. Trimming took 1 base from V and 3 from J, leaving 7 bases between them. Per the germline V gene, CDR1 is SGHVS and CDR2 is FQNEAQ. This specimen was peripheral blood, taken 28 days after the second AZD1222 dose. This TCR was sampled from an adult who received the AZD1222 COVID-19 vaccine. V usage is TRBV7-8 and J usage is TRBJ2-7; D not resolved. The CDR3 loop is CASSLVDGYEQYF. The CDR3 DNA reads as TGTGCCAGCAGCTTAGTGGACGGCTACGAGCAGTACTTC.